One and the same sample provided the 5 T cell receptor beta chains below, sequenced in a study of cytomegalovirus exposure and HLA in healthy donors. Primers: 60 Vbeta forward and 13 Jbeta reverse. Generated by immunoSEQ multiplex PCR, the TCRdb table keeps only in-frame clones and is missing some. The repertoire has 150,000 to 170,000 clones, around 72% of them found once; the top ten carry roughly 1.4%. The sequencing sample was made of PBMCs. Receptors originate from a young man in good health and CMV-seronegative.

The genes are TRBV2 and TRBJ1-5; D might be TRBD1 (5 bases). V lost 8 bases, J lost 3 bases, and 17 bases lay in between. Germline assignment: CDR1 SNHLY and CDR2 FYNNEI. The CDR3 has 15 residues. The chain's CDR3 is CASSKEGAFNQPQHF. The CDR3 DNA reads as TGTGCCAGCTCTAAGGAAGGGGCGTTCAATCAGCCCCAGCATTTT.

The V gene is TRBV6-4, the J gene TRBJ2-4; 11 bases align to TRBD2. CDR1 is MRHNA, CDR2 SNTAGT, per germline. The trim removed 2 bases at V and 6 bases at J, leaving 0 bases unmatched. This CDR3 is 14 amino acids long. For the CDR3, the DNA is TGTGCCAGCAGTGACGGGACTAGCGGAAACATTCAGTACTTC. Translating gives CASSDGTSGNIQYF.

This chain joins TRBV6-6 and TRBJ2-7; 8 nucleotides line up with TRBD1. V trimming: 5 bases; J trimming: 5 bases; junction bases outside the gene matches: 5. Germline loops: CDR1 MNHNY, CDR2 SVGAGI (reference sequence). The CDR3 totals 13 residues. The CDR3 sequence: CASSITGGNEQYF. The CDR3, as DNA: TGTGCCAGCAGTATAACAGGGGGGAACGAGCAGTACTTC.

This chain uses TRBV19 with TRBJ2-1, with D perhaps matching TRBD1 (5 bases). The CDR3 totals 13 residues. V was cut by 7 bases and J by 5 bases, with 12 bases left in between. Germline lookup yields CDR1 LNHDA and CDR2 SQIVND (reference sequence). The CDR3 protein is CASINRFDNEQFF. The DNA of the CDR3 is TGTGCCAGTATCAACAGGTTTGACAATGAGCAGTTCTTC.

The chain recombines TRBV11-3 with TRBJ2-1; TRBD2 aligns across 11 bases. Germline V gene lookup returns CDR1 SGHNT and CDR2 YENEEA. The ends lost 5 bases at V and 7 bases at J; junction bases unmatched: 10. This CDR3 is built from 16 residues. The CDR3 DNA sequence: TGTGCCAGCAGCCCGAAAACTAGCGGGAGTAGGAATGAGCAGTTCTTC. This translates into CASSPKTSGSRNEQFF. Full variable domain (rest looked up from reference TRBV11-3 and TRBJ2-1): EAGVVQSPRYKIIEKKQPVAFWCNPISGHNTLYWYLQNLGQGPELLIRYENEEAVDDSQLPKDRFSAERLKGVDSTLKIQPAELGDSAVYLCASSPKTSGSRNEQFFGPGTRLTVL.